This passage covers 22 T cell receptor beta chains from one sample sequenced in a study of blood T cell repertoires in COVID-19 (dated by TCRdb to 2020 to 2022). Library method: the immunoSEQ multiplex PCR assay. Drawn from immuneACCESS, this table holds only the in-frame rearrangements with V and J called that TCRdb kept. Clones are partly lost; checked studies trace under half to an unresolved V gene and leave the rest unexplained. For this sample there are 93,000 or so clones; roughly 90% appear just once. About 4% of the sample goes to the ten largest clones. Sequenced material: peripheral blood. These receptors came from a woman aged 60-75 years with acute or convalescent COVID-19.

This chain links TRBV11-2 with TRBJ1-1; D is perhaps TRBD1 (6 bases). With 5 bases removed from V and 2 bases from J, the gap between germline ends came to 12 bases. The V gene's germline CDR1 is SGHAT and CDR2 FQNNGV. The length of the CDR3 is 14 residues. CDR3 DNA: TGTGCCAGCAGCGTCGACAGGATTAACACTGAAGCTTTCTTT. Translated: CASSVDRINTEAFF.

The chain uses TRBV2 and TRBJ1-1, with D perhaps matching TRBD1 (6 bases). This CDR3 is 15 amino acids long. Germline loops: CDR1 SNHLY, CDR2 FYNNEI. V lost 7 bases, J lost 4 bases, and 19 bases lay in between. This CDR3 is CASIPGGGLGTEAFF. The DNA of the CDR3 is TGTGCCAGCATCCCCGGGGGGGGCTTAGGCACTGAAGCTTTCTTT.

This clone showed up just once. The chain couples TRBV10-1 to TRBJ2-3; D ambiguous. This CDR3 contains 13 residues. Germline lookup yields CDR1 WNHNN and CDR2 SYGVQD (reference sequence). The germline V and J ends were trimmed by 6 bases and 3 bases, with 10 bases remaining between them. The CDR3 reads CASSLDFTDTQYF. The CDR3 DNA reads as TGCGCCAGCAGCCTTGACTTTACAGATACGCAGTATTTT.

The genes are TRBV15 and TRBJ2-5, with D perhaps TRBD2 (6 bases). V was trimmed by 5 bases and J by 5 bases, leaving 15 bases between them. This CDR3 spans 14 amino acids. Germline lookup yields CDR1 LNHNV and CDR2 YYDKDF (reference sequence). DNA for the CDR3: TGTGCCACCAGCCCTCGGAGGGCCGGGGAGACCCAGTACTTC. This sequence encodes CATSPRRAGETQYF.

V is TRBV2 and J is TRBJ2-1; 7 nucleotides line up with TRBD2. V dropped 2 bases and J dropped 5; count of bases not matched to a gene: 12. Germline V lookup: CDR1 SNHLY, CDR2 FYNNEI. This CDR3 is 17 amino acids long. CDR3 region: CASSERPSGGDHNEQFF. The CDR3 DNA sequence: TGTGCCAGCAGTGAACGGCCTAGCGGAGGAGACCACAATGAGCAGTTCTTC.

This clone is a singleton in its sample. The V and J genes are TRBV29-1 and TRBJ2-7; possibly TRBD1 for D (6 bases). This CDR3 is 11 amino acids long. V lost 6 bases to trimming and J lost 1 base, with 7 bases between them. Germline CDR1 reads SQVTM; CDR2 reads ANQGSEA. The CDR3 sequence: CSVTGSYEQYF. CDR3 coding DNA: TGCAGCGTAACAGGGTCCTACGAGCAGTACTTC.

The V gene is TRBV19, the J gene TRBJ1-2, with a possible D match to TRBD1 (5 bases). This CDR3 is 16 amino acids long. Trimming cost V 6 bases and J 1 base, with 18 bases left between them. Germline loops: CDR1 LNHDA, CDR2 SQIVND (reference sequence). The CDR3 DNA reads as TGTGCCAGTAGCCTGGCAGGGTGGGAAGATAACTATGGCTACACCTTC. Encoded protein: CASSLAGWEDNYGYTF.

J is TRBJ2-3 and V is TRBV5-4; 7 bases align to TRBD2. Germline-derived CDR1 and CDR2 are SGHNT and YYREEE (reference sequence). V lost 1 base to trimming and J lost 9 bases; unmatched junction nucleotides: 2. The CDR3 is 12 amino acids. The CDR3 reads CASSLWEGTQYF. DNA for the CDR3: TGTGCCAGCAGCTTGTGGGAGGGGACGCAGTATTTT.

The chain couples TRBV7-2 to TRBJ2-5, with a tentative D call TRBD2 (6 bases). CDR1 and CDR2 (germline): SGHTA, FQGNSA. V was cut by 2 bases and J by 2 bases, with 12 bases left in between. This CDR3 region has 15 residues. The CDR3 here is CASSLRGWLQETQYF. The DNA of the CDR3 is TGTGCCAGCAGCTTACGGGGGTGGCTACAAGAGACCCAGTACTTC.

As to this clone: Relative to the germline gene, one junction end is altered; a read error may explain this. The genes are TRBV7-7 and TRBJ1-1; 8 nucleotides agree with TRBD1. This CDR3 is 13 amino acids long. Germline lookup yields CDR1 SSHAT and CDR2 FNYEAQ (reference sequence). In DNA form, the CDR3 reads TGTGCTAGCAGCTTAAGACAGGGGACTGAAGCTTTCTTT. Its translation is CASSLRQGTEAFF.

This clone was found a few times. The rearrangement joins TRBV7-9 to TRBJ2-5; D is possibly TRBD2 (6 bases). There are 16 residues in the CDR3. Trimming took off 0 bases at V and 5 bases at J, with 16 bases between the two ends. Germline V gene data show CDR1 as SEHNR and CDR2 as FQNEAQ (reference sequence). CDR3 sequence (DNA): TGTGCCAGCAGCTTAGCGGGGTCTAGCGAAGGGGAGACCCAGTACTTC. Translating gives CASSLAGSSEGETQYF.

The chain uses TRBV28 and TRBJ1-2; possibly TRBD1 for D (5 bases). The CDR3 sequence is 13 residues long. Germline V gene lookup returns CDR1 MDHEN and CDR2 SYDVKM. Trimming took off 8 bases at V and 4 bases at J, with 14 bases between the two ends. Written as DNA, the CDR3 is TGTGCCAGCGCTACGACAGTGGTCTATGGCTACACCTTC. It encodes CASATTVVYGYTF.

The chain joins TRBV5-1 to TRBJ2-5; tentatively, D is TRBD1 (6 bases). This CDR3 has 14 amino acids. Germline V gives CDR1 SGHRS, CDR2 YFSETQ. Trimming cost V 6 bases and J 7 bases, with 19 bases left between them. The CDR3 protein is CASMLQGDGGTQYF. Here the CDR3 DNA reads TGCGCCAGCATGCTACAGGGCGATGGTGGGACCCAGTACTTC. Full variable domain (rest looked up from reference TRBV5-1 and TRBJ2-5): KAGVTQTPRYLIKTRGQQVTLSCSPISGHRSVSWYQQTPGQGLQFLFEYFSETQRNKGNFPGRFSGRQFSNSRSEMNVSTLELGDSALYLCASMLQGDGGTQYFGPGTRLLVL.

The V and J genes are TRBV28 and TRBJ1-6, with D maybe TRBD1 (5 bases). The CDR3 has 16 amino acids. The germline CDR1 and CDR2 sequences are MDHEN and SYDVKM. The V end was cut by 0 bases, the J end by 9 bases, with 15 bases between. The chain's CDR3 is CASSLWGGFMGSPLHF. CDR3 in DNA: TGTGCCAGCAGTTTATGGGGGGGGTTTATGGGTTCACCCCTCCACTTT.

This clone was found once. CDR3 DNA sequence: TGTGCCAGCAGCCCAGGGGTGACCGGGGAGCTGTTTTTT. Its protein product is CASSPGVTGELFF. This chain links TRBV6-5 with TRBJ2-2, with D possibly TRBD1 on 6 matching bases. The germline CDR1 and CDR2 sequences are MNHEY and SVGAGI. V gave up 6 bases and J gave up 5 bases, with 10 bases separating them. There are 13 residues in the CDR3.

This clone was counted between two and nine times. The chain is built from TRBV19 and TRBJ1-2; D possibly corresponds to TRBD1 (6 bases). The V gene's germline CDR1 is LNHDA and CDR2 SQIVND (reference sequence). Trimming took off 5 bases at V and 5 bases at J, with 18 bases between the two ends. The CDR3 has 15 residues. The CDR3 bases are TGTGCCAGTAGTCAAACAGGGAAAAAGGGGTATGGCTACACCTTC. Amino acids: CASSQTGKKGYGYTF. Full variable domain (missing parts from reference TRBV19 and TRBJ1-2): DGGITQSPKYLFRKEGQNVTLSCEQNLNHDAMYWYRQDPGQGLRLIYYSQIVNDFQKGDIAEGYSVSREKKESFPLTVTSAQKNPTAFYLCASSQTGKKGYGYTFGSGTRLTVV.

The chain uses TRBV2 and TRBJ1-1, with TRBD1 matching 8 bases. This CDR3 contains 16 residues. CDR1 and CDR2 from the germline V gene are SNHLY and FYNNEI. With V trimmed by 7 bases and J by 5 bases, 15 bases remained unmatched. The chain's CDR3 is CASTPRTRTGRTEAFF. Here the CDR3 DNA reads TGTGCCAGCACCCCCCGAACACGGACAGGGAGGACTGAAGCTTTCTTT.

This clone was picked up one time. The chain's CDR3 is CASSLERQAYEQYF. DNA for the CDR3: TGTGCCAGCAGTTTGGAGCGGCAGGCCTACGAGCAGTACTTC. The V gene is TRBV27, the J gene TRBJ2-7; D might be TRBD2 (5 bases). This CDR3 is 14 amino acids long. Trimming removed 3 bases at V and 2 bases at J, with 11 bases between. From germline, CDR1 is MNHEY and CDR2 SMNVEV (reference sequence).

The chain has TRBV7-2 and TRBJ1-1; D unresolved. The V end lost 0 bases, the J end lost 3 bases, and 5 bases lay between the germline ends. The CDR3 has 13 amino acids. Germline V gene sequence: CDR1 SGHTA, CDR2 FQGNSA. CDR3 amino acids: CASSLAFDTEAFF. The CDR3 nucleotides read TGTGCCAGCAGCTTAGCGTTCGACACTGAAGCTTTCTTT.

This clone turned up a few times. J is TRBJ2-1 and V is TRBV10-3; TRBD2 agrees at 9 bases. The V gene's germline CDR1 is ENHRY and CDR2 SYGVKD. Trimming removed 10 bases from V and 7 bases from J; junction bases left unmatched: 11. The CDR3 is 14 amino acids. Here the CDR3 reads CATTPAREGNEQFF. As DNA, the CDR3 is TGTGCCACCACCCCTGCGCGGGAGGGTAATGAGCAGTTCTTC.

The chain combines TRBV12-3 or TRBV12-4 with TRBJ2-1, with D possibly TRBD1 on 5 matching bases. V gave up 5 bases and J gave up 10 bases, with 12 bases separating them. This CDR3 region has 12 residues. The CDR3 region has the DNA TGTGCCAGCAGTCCAGACAGAAACGAGCAGTTCTTC. Amino acids: CASSPDRNEQFF.

This sequence joins TRBV29-1 and TRBJ1-1; 7 positions match TRBD1. CDR3 size: 16 residues. The germline gives CDR1 SQVTM, CDR2 ANQGSEA. J gave up 1 base and V 1 base, and 9 bases lay outside the gene matches. The DNA for the CDR3 is TGCAGCGTTGAAGGGCTGGAGGGGGCCTGGAACACTGAAGCTTTCTTT. Translating gives CSVEGLEGAWNTEAFF.